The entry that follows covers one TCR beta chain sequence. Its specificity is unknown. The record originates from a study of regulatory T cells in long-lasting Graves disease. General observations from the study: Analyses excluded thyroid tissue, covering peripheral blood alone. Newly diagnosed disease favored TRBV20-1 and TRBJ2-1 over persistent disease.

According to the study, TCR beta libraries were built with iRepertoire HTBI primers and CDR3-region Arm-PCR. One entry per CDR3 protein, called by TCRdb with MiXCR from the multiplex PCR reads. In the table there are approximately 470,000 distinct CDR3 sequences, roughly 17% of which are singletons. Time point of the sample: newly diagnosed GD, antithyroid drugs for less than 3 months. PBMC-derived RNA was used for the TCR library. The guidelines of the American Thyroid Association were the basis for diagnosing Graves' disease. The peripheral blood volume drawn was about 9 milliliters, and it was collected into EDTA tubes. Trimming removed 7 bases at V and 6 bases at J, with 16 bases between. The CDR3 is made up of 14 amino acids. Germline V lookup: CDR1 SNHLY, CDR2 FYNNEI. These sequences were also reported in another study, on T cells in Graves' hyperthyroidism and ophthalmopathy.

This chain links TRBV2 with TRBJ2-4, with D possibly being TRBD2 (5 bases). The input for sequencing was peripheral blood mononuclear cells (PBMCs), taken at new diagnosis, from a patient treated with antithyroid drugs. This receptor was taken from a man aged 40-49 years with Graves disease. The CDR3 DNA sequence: TGTGCCAGCACTCGAGCCTTCGGGATAAACATTCAGTACTTC. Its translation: CASTRAFGINIQYF.